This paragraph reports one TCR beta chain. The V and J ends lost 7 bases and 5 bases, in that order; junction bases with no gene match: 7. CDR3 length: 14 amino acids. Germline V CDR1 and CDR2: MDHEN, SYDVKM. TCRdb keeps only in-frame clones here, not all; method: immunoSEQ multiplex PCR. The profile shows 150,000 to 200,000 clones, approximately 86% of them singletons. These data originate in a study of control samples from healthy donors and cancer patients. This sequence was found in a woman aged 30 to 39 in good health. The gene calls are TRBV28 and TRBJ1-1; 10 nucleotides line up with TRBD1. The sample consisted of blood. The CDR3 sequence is CASTRTGGQTEAFF. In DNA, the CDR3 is TGTGCCAGCACCCGGACAGGGGGGCAGACTGAAGCTTTCTTT.